The T cell receptor (beta chain) under discussion was sequenced for a study of blood T cell repertoires in COVID-19. Study in general: The analysed material was cDNA or gDNA that came from T cells, B-cell-depleted T cells, or PBMCs.

Comment on this clone: Other DNA variants within this sample encode the same CDR3.

J gave up 0 bases and V 0 bases, and 5 bases lay outside the gene matches. This CDR3 is built from 18 residues. Germline V gene lookup returns CDR1 SGHRS and CDR2 YFSETQ. Authors' data handling: Estimated nucleated cell counts came from reference gene primer amplification. Using immunoSEQ multiplex PCR, the repertoire was profiled, and TCRdb retains in-frame clones only, with some absent. Clone size and V and J calls were adopted from that table, with D and trimming inferred from the DNA. The sample gives around 190,000 clones, about 88% of which show up once; around 1.6% is in the top ten. This sequence joins TRBV5-1 and TRBJ2-2; 10 bases line up with TRBD2. Sequenced input: peripheral blood. The source of this sequence is a man aged 18-30 years with active or convalescent COVID-19. The CDR3 sequence: CASSLAPSGGSNTGELFF. CDR3 bases: TGCGCCAGCAGCTTGGCCCCTAGCGGGGGATCGAACACCGGGGAGCTGTTTTTT.